This is a list of T cell receptor beta chains from one sample in a study of molecular identifiers for immune sequencing clone quantification. Each CDR3 protein is one row after TCRdb ran MiXCR on the PCR reads. The data hold 12,000 or so distinct CDR3 sequences, with approximately 20% observed a single time. The sequencing input was naive CD8+ T cells from blood, with Jurkat cell RNA spiked in. The receptor source for this set is a human donor in good health. Some libraries in this study had Jurkat cell RNA spiked in. The CDR3 runs from the conserved cysteine through the conserved F or W. Fields, in order: V gene, CDR3 protein.

V: TRBV6-5
CDR3: CASSGHSTDTQYF

V: TRBV29-1
CDR3: CSVPSLAEYNEQFF

V: TRBV7-6
CDR3: CASSAGDPAYEQYF

V: TRBV4-1
CDR3: CASSQDELVAEAFF

V: TRBV4-2
CDR3: CASSQEFYSGAYNEQFF

V: TRBV6-1
CDR3: CASSGITLLNTGELFF

V: TRBV7-6
CDR3: CASSSRLQGSGNTIYF

V: TRBV7-2
CDR3: CASSLGSGSTGTQYF

V: TRBV12-3/TRBV12-4
CDR3: CASNLQGEPYERYF

V: TRBV9
CDR3: CASSVEDNYGYTF

V: TRBV28
CDR3: CASSFPPAHSSYEQYF

V: TRBV7-9
CDR3: CASSLGRSEAFF

V: TRBV3-1
CDR3: CASSQDPGQGATGELFF

V: TRBV7-9
CDR3: CASSPRLAGDVRDTQYF

V: TRBV7-8
CDR3: CASSLGEEQFF

V: TRBV19
CDR3: CASSIIGGNQPQHF

V: TRBV20-1
CDR3: CSARGLADSYEQYF

V: TRBV28
CDR3: CASSFGSPSGTDTQYF

V: TRBV4-1
CDR3: CASSQRAGGPYNEQFF

V: TRBV5-1
CDR3: CASSSGAAGGPARWDTQYF

V: TRBV10-3
CDR3: CAISGGVTDTQYF

V: TRBV3-1
CDR3: CASSFGGAAATYEQYF

V: TRBV11-2
CDR3: CASSLGLGLTQPQHF

V: TRBV5-4
CDR3: CASSLFPRRQGDTDTQYF

V: TRBV19
CDR3: CASRPGNYNEQFF

V: TRBV29-1
CDR3: CSVVPSGSSPYEQYF

V: TRBV10-1
CDR3: CGSSDDSFHETQYF

V: TRBV7-2
CDR3: CASSLIVTFMSSYNEQFF

V: TRBV12-3/TRBV12-4
CDR3: CASSSGLPNTEAFF